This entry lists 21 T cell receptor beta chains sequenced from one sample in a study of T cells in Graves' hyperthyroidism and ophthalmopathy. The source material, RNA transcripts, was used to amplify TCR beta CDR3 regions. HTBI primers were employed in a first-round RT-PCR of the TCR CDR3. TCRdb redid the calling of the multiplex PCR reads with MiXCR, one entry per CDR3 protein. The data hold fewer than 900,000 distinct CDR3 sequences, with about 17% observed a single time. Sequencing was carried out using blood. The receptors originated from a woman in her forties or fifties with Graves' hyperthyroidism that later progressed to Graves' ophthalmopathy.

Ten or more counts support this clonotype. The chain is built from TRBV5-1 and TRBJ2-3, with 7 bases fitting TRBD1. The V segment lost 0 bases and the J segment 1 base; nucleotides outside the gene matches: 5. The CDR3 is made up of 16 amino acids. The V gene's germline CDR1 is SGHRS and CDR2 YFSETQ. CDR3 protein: CASSLAWTGRTDTQYF. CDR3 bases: TGCGCCAGCAGCTTGGCCTGGACAGGCCGCACAGATACGCAGTATTTT.

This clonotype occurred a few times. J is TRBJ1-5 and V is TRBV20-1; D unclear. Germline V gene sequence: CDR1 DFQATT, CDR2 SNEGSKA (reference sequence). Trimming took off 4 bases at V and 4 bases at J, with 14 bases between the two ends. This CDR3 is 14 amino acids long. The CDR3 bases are TGCAGTGCTATGGAGGGCATAGCGAATCAGCCCCAGCATTTT. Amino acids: CSAMEGIANQPQHF.

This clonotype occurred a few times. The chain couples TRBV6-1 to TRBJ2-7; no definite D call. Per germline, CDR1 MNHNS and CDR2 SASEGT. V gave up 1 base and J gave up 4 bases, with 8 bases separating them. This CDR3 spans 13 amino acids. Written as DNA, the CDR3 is TGTGCCAGCAGTGAAGAGTCCCAATACGAGCAGTACTTC. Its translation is CASSEESQYEQYF.

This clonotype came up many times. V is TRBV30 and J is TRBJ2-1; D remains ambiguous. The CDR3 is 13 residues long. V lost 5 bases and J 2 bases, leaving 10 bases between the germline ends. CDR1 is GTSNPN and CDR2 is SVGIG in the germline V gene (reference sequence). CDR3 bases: TGTGCCTGGGCGGACGGTCCCTACAATGAGCAGTTCTTC. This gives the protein CAWADGPYNEQFF.

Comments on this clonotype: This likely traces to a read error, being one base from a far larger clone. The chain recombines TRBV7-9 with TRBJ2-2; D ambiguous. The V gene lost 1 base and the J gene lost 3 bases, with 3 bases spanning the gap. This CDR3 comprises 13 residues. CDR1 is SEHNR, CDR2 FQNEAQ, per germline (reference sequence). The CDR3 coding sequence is TGTGCCAGCAGCTTAGAATACACCGGGGAGCTGTTTTTT. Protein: CASSLEYTGELFF.

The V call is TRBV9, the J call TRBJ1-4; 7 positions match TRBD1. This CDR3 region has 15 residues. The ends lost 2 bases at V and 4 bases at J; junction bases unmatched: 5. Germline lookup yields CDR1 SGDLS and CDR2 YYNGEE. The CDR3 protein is CASSVRDSDNEKLFF. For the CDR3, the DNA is TGTGCCAGCAGCGTCCGGGACAGCGATAATGAAAAACTGTTTTTT.

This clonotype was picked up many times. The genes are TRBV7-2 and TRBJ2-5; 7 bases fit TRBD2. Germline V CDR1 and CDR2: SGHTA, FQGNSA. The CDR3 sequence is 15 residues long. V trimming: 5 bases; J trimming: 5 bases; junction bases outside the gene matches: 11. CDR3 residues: CASSHRRGGVETQYF. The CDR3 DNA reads TGTGCCAGCAGCCACCGGCGCGGGGGTGTTGAGACCCAGTACTTC.

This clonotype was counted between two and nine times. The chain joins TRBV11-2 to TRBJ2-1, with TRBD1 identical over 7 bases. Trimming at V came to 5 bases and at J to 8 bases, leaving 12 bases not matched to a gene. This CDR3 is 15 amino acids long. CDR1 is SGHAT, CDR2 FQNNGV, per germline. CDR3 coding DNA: TGTGCCAGCAGCCGGGGACAGCCACCTGGGGATGAGCAGTTCTTC. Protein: CASSRGQPPGDEQFF.

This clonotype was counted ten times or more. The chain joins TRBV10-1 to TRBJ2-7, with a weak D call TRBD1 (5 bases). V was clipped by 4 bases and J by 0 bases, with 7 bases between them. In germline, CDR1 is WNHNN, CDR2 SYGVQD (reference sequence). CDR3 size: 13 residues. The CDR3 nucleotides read TGCGCCAGCAGTGGGGGCTTCTCCTACGAGCAGTACTTC. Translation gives CASSGGFSYEQYF.

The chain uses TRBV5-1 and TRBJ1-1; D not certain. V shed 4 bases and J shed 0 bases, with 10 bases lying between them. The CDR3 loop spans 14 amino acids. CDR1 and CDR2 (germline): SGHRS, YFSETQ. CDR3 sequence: CASSLRLMNTEAFF. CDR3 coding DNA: TGCGCCAGCAGCCTACGGCTTATGAACACTGAAGCTTTCTTT.

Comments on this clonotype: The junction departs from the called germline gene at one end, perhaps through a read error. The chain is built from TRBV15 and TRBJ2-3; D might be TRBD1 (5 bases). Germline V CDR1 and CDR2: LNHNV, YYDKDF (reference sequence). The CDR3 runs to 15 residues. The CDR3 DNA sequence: TGTGCCGCCAGCAGAGATCCAGGGCGCACAGATACGCAGTATTTT. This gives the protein CAASRDPGRTDTQYF.

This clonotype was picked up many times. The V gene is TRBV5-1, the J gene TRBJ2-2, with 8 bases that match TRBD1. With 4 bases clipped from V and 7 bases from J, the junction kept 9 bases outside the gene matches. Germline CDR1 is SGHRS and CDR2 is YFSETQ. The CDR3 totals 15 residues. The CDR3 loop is CASSPQDRVGGELFF. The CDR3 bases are TGCGCCAGCAGCCCCCAGGACAGGGTCGGCGGGGAGCTGTTTTTT.

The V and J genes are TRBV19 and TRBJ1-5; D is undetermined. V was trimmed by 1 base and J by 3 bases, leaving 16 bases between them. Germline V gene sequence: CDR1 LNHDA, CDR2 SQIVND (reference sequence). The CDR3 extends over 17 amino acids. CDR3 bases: TGTGCCAGTAGTATAGGTTTAAGAGGCCACCTCAATCAGCCCCAGCATTTT. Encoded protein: CASSIGLRGHLNQPQHF.

Here the CDR3 DNA reads TGCGCCAGCAGCCTCGGACTAGAGAACTACGAGCAGTACTTC. Its protein is CASSLGLENYEQYF. The gene calls are TRBV4-3 and TRBJ2-7; 7 bases map to TRBD2. The CDR3 is made up of 14 amino acids. Germline-derived CDR1 and CDR2 are LGHNA and YSLEER. Trimming at V came to 4 bases and at J to 3 bases, leaving 6 bases not matched to a gene.

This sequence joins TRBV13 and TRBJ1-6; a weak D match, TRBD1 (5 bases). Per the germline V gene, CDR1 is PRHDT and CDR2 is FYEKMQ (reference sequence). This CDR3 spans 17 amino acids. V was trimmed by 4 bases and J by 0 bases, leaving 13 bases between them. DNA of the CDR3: TGTGCCAGCAGCTCGGACATCCAGAGCTCCTATAATTCACCCCTCCACTTT. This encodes CASSSDIQSSYNSPLHF.

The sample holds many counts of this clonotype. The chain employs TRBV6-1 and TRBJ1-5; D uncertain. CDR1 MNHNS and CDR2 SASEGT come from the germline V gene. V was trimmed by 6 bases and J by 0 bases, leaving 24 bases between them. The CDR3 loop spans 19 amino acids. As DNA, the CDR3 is TGTGCCAGCAGCGAGCTCGGGCGGGCCGGGCCGTATAGCAATCAGCCCCAGCATTTT. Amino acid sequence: CASSELGRAGPYSNQPQHF.

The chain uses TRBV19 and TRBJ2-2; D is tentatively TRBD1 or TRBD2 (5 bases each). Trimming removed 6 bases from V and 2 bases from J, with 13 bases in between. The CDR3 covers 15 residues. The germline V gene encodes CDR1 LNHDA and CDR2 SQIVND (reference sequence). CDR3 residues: CASSQGTDNTGELFF. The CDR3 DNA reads TGTGCCAGTAGCCAAGGGACGGACAACACCGGGGAGCTGTTTTTT. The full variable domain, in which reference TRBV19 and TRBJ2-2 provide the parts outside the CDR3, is DGGITQSPKYLFRKEGQNVTLSCEQNLNHDAMYWYRQDPGQGLRLIYYSQIVNDFQKGDIAEGYSVSREKKESFPLTVTSAQKNPTAFYLCASSQGTDNTGELFFGEGSRLTVL.

The DNA of the CDR3 is TGCAGTGCGAGACGGGGGGGCCTGGGCGGGGAGCTGTTTTTT. Translation gives CSARRGGLGGELFF. The V gene is TRBV20-1, the J gene TRBJ2-2; 8 bases are a match to TRBD2. The V gene's germline CDR1 is DFQATT and CDR2 SNEGSKA (reference sequence). V was clipped by 6 bases and J by 7 bases; unmatched bases: 10. The CDR3 has 14 residues.

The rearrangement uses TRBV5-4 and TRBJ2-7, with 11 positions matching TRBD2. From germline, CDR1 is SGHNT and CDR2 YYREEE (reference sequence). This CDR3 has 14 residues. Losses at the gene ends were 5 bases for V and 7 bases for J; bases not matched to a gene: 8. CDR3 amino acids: CASRPSGGPGEQYF. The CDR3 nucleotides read TGTGCCAGCAGACCTAGCGGGGGGCCGGGTGAGCAGTACTTC.

Written as DNA, the CDR3 is TGTGCCAGCAGTTTCTCGCGGGACAGGGTCATTGAGCAGTTCTTC. Its protein is CASSFSRDRVIEQFF. J is TRBJ2-1 and V is TRBV28; TRBD1 matches at 9 bases. The CDR3 runs 15 residues. Germline values: CDR1 MDHEN, CDR2 SYDVKM. V dropped 3 bases and J dropped 9; count of bases not matched to a gene: 9. Variable domain in full (rest from reference TRBV28 and TRBJ2-1): DVKVTQSSRYLVKRTGEKVFLECVQDMDHENMFWYRQDPGLGLRLIYFSYDVKMKEKGDIPEGYSVSREKKERFSLILESASTNQTSMYLCASSFSRDRVIEQFFGPGTRLTVL.

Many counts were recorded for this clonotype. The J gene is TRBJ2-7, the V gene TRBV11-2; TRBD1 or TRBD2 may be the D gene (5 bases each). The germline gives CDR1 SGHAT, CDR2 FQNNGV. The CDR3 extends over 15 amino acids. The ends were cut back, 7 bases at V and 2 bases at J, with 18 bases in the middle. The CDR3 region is CASTSPGQSPYEQYF. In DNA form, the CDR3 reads TGTGCCAGCACCTCCCCGGGGCAGTCTCCCTACGAGCAGTACTTC.